This TCR beta chain was recovered during a study of cytomegalovirus exposure and HLA in healthy donors. The germline V gene encodes CDR1 SGHNT and CDR2 YYREEE (reference sequence). CDR3 length equals 17 residues. J was trimmed by 6 bases and V by 0 bases; bases with no gene match: 10. A multiplex PCR was run with 60 Vbeta primers and 13 Jbeta primers. Clones were read by immunoSEQ multiplex PCR, and TCRdb kept only the in-frame ones, dropping some. Among about 160,000 clones listed, about 76% were seen once. The origin of this receptor is a female donor in good health and CMV-seronegative. The sequencing sample was made of PBMCs. This chain connects TRBV5-4 to TRBJ2-2; 8 nucleotides align to TRBD2. The CDR3 bases are TGTGCCAGCAGCTTGGCCCCGGGAGGGCCGGGTGCCGGGGAGCTGTTTTTT. Translating gives CASSLAPGGPGAGELFF.